The entry below describes one T cell receptor beta chain. As yet, its antigen is unknown. Germline CDR1 is SGHDT and CDR2 is YYEEEE. The CDR3 loop spans 14 amino acids. Trimming removed 2 bases from V and 4 bases from J, with 10 bases in between. PCR amplification relied on 60 Vbeta primers (plus 13 Jbeta primers). Repertoires were generated with immunoSEQ multiplex PCR, while TCRdb's copy carries only in-frame clones and drops some. The sample has fewer than 150,000 clones, around 73% seen once; the top ten hold about an eighth. This sample was included in a study of cytomegalovirus exposure and HLA in healthy donors. Findings of the study overall: A later analysis reportedly identified an Asian-associated ancestry cluster as carrying fewer N-insertions than the roughly 670-donor mean.

The rearrangement links TRBV5-6 to TRBJ1-5, with a weak D call TRBD1 (5 bases). Sequences were obtained from PBMCs. The TCR was taken from a human donor in good health. CDR3 protein: CASSFWGENQPQHF. CDR3 bases: TGTGCCAGCAGCTTTTGGGGGGAGAATCAGCCCCAGCATTTT.